This is a list of T cell receptor beta chains from one sample in a study of vaccination effects on CD4 cells after COVID-19. The assay was immunoSEQ multiplex PCR, and TCRdb's table has in-frame clones only and misses some. The sample lists 26,000 or so clones, approximately 78% seen once, with approximately 16% in the top ten. For these TCRs, the target antigens are not known. Sequenced material: CD4+ T cells from PBMCs cultured with HCoV-NL63 spike peptides, taken before COVID-19 vaccination. The receptors were sampled from a human donor who had a prior SARS-CoV-2 infection. Each CDR3 is given with its conserved first and last residue. The order of the fields is clone size, D gene, V gene, J gene, CDR3 DNA, CDR3 protein. D genes are given only for firm matches. Only part of the rows carry a size: once, few, many, or a class if the clone is expanded.

size: .; D: TRBD1; V: TRBV7-2; J: TRBJ2-5; DNA: TGTGCCAGCAGCTTAGCGCGGGGACAGGGGGCTTGGGAGACCCAGTACTTC; CDR3: CASSLARGQGAWETQYF
size: .; D: TRBD1; V: TRBV5-1; J: TRBJ1-4; DNA: TGCGCCAGCAGCGGCGGACAGGGTACGGAAAAACTGTTTTTT; CDR3: CASSGGQGTEKLFF
size: .; D: .; V: TRBV7-2; J: TRBJ2-1; DNA: TGTGCCAGCAGCTTTTCTCCTGGCGCTAGTGTAAGGAATGAGCAGTTCTTC; CDR3: CASSFSPGASVRNEQFF
size: .; D: .; V: TRBV18; J: TRBJ1-1; DNA: TGTGCCAGCCGGCAGGTGAGCACTGAAGCTTTCTTT; CDR3: CASRQVSTEAFF
size: .; D: TRBD1; V: TRBV11-2; J: TRBJ1-2; DNA: TGTGCCAGCAGCTTAGATGGAGGGACAGGAGGATATGGCTACACCTTC; CDR3: CASSLDGGTGGYGYTF
size: .; D: .; V: TRBV19; J: TRBJ2-5; DNA: TGTGCCACCCGACAGGCGGGGGAGACCCAGTACTTC; CDR3: CATRQAGETQYF
size: .; D: TRBD1; V: TRBV7-2; J: TRBJ1-1; DNA: TGTGCCAGCAGCTCAAGAAGACAGGGTGGGAACACTGAAGCTTTCTTT; CDR3: CASSSRRQGGNTEAFF
size: .; D: TRBD1; V: TRBV5-1; J: TRBJ2-3; DNA: TGCGCCAGCAGCCAGGACAGGGGAAGCACAGATACGCAGTATTTT; CDR3: CASSQDRGSTDTQYF
size: medium-sized; D: .; V: TRBV12-3/TRBV12-4; J: TRBJ2-6; DNA: TGTGCCAGCATCGGCTCTGGGGCCAACGTCCTGACTTTC; CDR3: CASIGSGANVLTF
size: once; D: .; V: TRBV7-8; J: TRBJ2-7; DNA: TGTGCCAGCAGCCGAGGACTGCATACCTACGAGCAGTACTTC; CDR3: CASSRGLHTYEQYF
size: once; D: .; V: TRBV3-1/TRBV3-2; J: TRBJ2-7; DNA: TGTGCCAGCAGCCACCGGGACGGGCCCTACGAGCAGTACTTC; CDR3: CASSHRDGPYEQYF
size: .; D: .; V: TRBV12-3/TRBV12-4; J: TRBJ1-1; DNA: TGTGCCAGCAGGGTTTTGGGGATACGTGAAGCTTTCTTT; CDR3: CASRVLGIREAFF
size: once; D: .; V: TRBV7-3; J: TRBJ2-5; DNA: TGTGCCAGCAGCTTAATGCCCCTTGGAGGGACCCAGTACTTC; CDR3: CASSLMPLGGTQYF
size: .; D: .; V: TRBV7-2; J: TRBJ2-7; DNA: TGTGCCAGCAGCTCTGAGACCTACTCCTACGAGCAGTACTTC; CDR3: CASSSETYSYEQYF
size: once; D: TRBD2; V: TRBV5-5; J: TRBJ2-7; DNA: TGTGCCAGCAGCTCCCTCGTCCCTCTAGCGGGCGCCTCCTACGAGCAGTACTTC; CDR3: CASSSLVPLAGASYEQYF
size: .; D: .; V: TRBV18; J: TRBJ2-7; DNA: TGTGCCAGCGCCGGACCCGGCGAGCAGTACTTC; CDR3: CASAGPGEQYF
size: .; D: TRBD2; V: TRBV5-4; J: TRBJ2-1; DNA: TGTGCCAGCAGCTTGGGTGGGACTAGAGATAATGAGCAGTTCTTC; CDR3: CASSLGGTRDNEQFF
size: few; D: TRBD2; V: TRBV4-3; J: TRBJ2-7; DNA: TGCGCCAGCAGCCAAGGGGTAGCGGGAGGAGGCGAGCAGTACTTC; CDR3: CASSQGVAGGGEQYF
size: .; D: .; V: TRBV5-6; J: TRBJ2-3; DNA: TGTGCCAGCAGCTTCAGGGGCCCAGATACGCAGTATTTT; CDR3: CASSFRGPDTQYF
size: .; D: TRBD1; V: TRBV3-1/TRBV3-2; J: TRBJ2-5; DNA: TGTGCCAGCAGCCCGGACAGGGGGCGCTTCTATGGAACGGAGACCCAGTACTTC; CDR3: CASSPDRGRFYGTETQYF
size: .; D: .; V: TRBV3-1/TRBV3-2; J: TRBJ2-1; DNA: TGTGCCAGCAGCCAAGTCCAGGCTAGCATTGAGCAGTTCTTC; CDR3: CASSQVQASIEQFF